The rows below give T cell receptor beta chains drawn from one sample of a study of blood T cell repertoires in COVID-19. TCRdb's table, derived via immunoSEQ multiplex PCR, lists solely in-frame clones and lacks some. Of 120,000 to 150,000 clones detected, just under 85% appear once; the ten largest clones hold 3.4%. The specimen was PBMCs or T cells enriched from blood (not recorded which). The receptors were sampled from a woman aged 50 to 60 with acute COVID-19. Each CDR3 is given with its conserved first and last residue. Each record gives: CDR3 DNA, CDR3 protein, clone size, D gene, J gene, V gene. A D gene is named only where the DNA matches it firmly. Part of the rows lack a size; the others show once, few, many or a class for expanded clones.

CDR3nt: TGTGCCAGCAGCTGGACTAGCGGAGCCCCCTACGAGCAGTACTTC
CDR3aa: CASSWTSGAPYEQYF
abundance: -
d_gene: TRBD2
j_gene: TRBJ2-7
v_gene: TRBV11-2

CDR3nt: TGCGCCAGCGGGACAGGGGGCAGGGTAGATACGCAGTATTTT
CDR3aa: CASGTGGRVDTQYF
abundance: -
d_gene: TRBD1
j_gene: TRBJ2-3
v_gene: TRBV5-1

CDR3nt: TGTGCCGGCAAGCGGGGAGGCTCCTACGAGCAGTACTTC
CDR3aa: CAGKRGGSYEQYF
abundance: once
d_gene: TRBD2
j_gene: TRBJ2-7
v_gene: TRBV28

CDR3nt: TGTGCTAGCAGCGCAGGGGTAGGTTCCTACAATGAGCAGTTCTTC
CDR3aa: CASSAGVGSYNEQFF
abundance: -
d_gene: -
j_gene: TRBJ2-1
v_gene: TRBV7-7

CDR3nt: TGCAGCGTTCAACTAGCGGCCTCCTACAATGAGCAGTTCTTC
CDR3aa: CSVQLAASYNEQFF
abundance: -
d_gene: TRBD2
j_gene: TRBJ2-1
v_gene: TRBV29-1

CDR3nt: TGCGCCAGCAGCCGTGAAGGGGGCAGGGAACACTATGGCTACACCTTC
CDR3aa: CASSREGGREHYGYTF
abundance: -
d_gene: TRBD1
j_gene: TRBJ1-2
v_gene: TRBV5-1

CDR3nt: TGTGCCAGTAAAGACAGGGGGCTGGGTGGCTACACCTTC
CDR3aa: CASKDRGLGGYTF
abundance: once
d_gene: TRBD1
j_gene: TRBJ1-2
v_gene: TRBV19

CDR3nt: TGTGCCAGCAAAACCGGGACAGGGCGTTACGAGCAGTACTTC
CDR3aa: CASKTGTGRYEQYF
abundance: -
d_gene: TRBD1
j_gene: TRBJ2-7
v_gene: TRBV6-5

CDR3nt: TGTGCCAGCAGCTTGTGGGGACTAGCGTCCTACAATGAGCAGTTCTTC
CDR3aa: CASSLWGLASYNEQFF
abundance: -
d_gene: TRBD2
j_gene: TRBJ2-1
v_gene: TRBV7-3

CDR3nt: TGCGCCAGCAGCTTCACAGGGGCTAATGAAAAACTGTTTTTT
CDR3aa: CASSFTGANEKLFF
abundance: -
d_gene: TRBD1
j_gene: TRBJ1-4
v_gene: TRBV5-1

CDR3nt: TGCGCCAGCTCGCCCACAGGGCTGGACACTGAAGCTTTCTTT
CDR3aa: CASSPTGLDTEAFF
abundance: -
d_gene: -
j_gene: TRBJ1-1
v_gene: TRBV5-1

CDR3nt: TGTGCCAGCAGCCCAAGTGGCGGGAAAGAGACCCAGTACTTC
CDR3aa: CASSPSGGKETQYF
abundance: -
d_gene: -
j_gene: TRBJ2-5
v_gene: TRBV11-3

CDR3nt: TGTGCCAGCAGGCGGGGAGGACGCGAGCAGTTCTTC
CDR3aa: CASRRGGREQFF
abundance: once
d_gene: -
j_gene: TRBJ2-1
v_gene: TRBV12-3/TRBV12-4

CDR3nt: TGTGCCAGCAGTGATACAGGGTGGAGAGAGACCCAGTACTTC
CDR3aa: CASSDTGWRETQYF
abundance: -
d_gene: -
j_gene: TRBJ2-5
v_gene: TRBV6-1

CDR3nt: TGTGCCAGTAGTATACGACTAGCTGGGTGGGACGAGCAGTACTTC
CDR3aa: CASSIRLAGWDEQYF
abundance: -
d_gene: TRBD2
j_gene: TRBJ2-7
v_gene: TRBV19

CDR3nt: TGTGCCACCAGCTCGGGACAGGGCTACGAGCAGTACTTC
CDR3aa: CATSSGQGYEQYF
abundance: -
d_gene: TRBD1
j_gene: TRBJ2-7
v_gene: TRBV15

CDR3nt: TGTGCCAGCAGCTCAGACAGCCTCGAGCAGTACTTC
CDR3aa: CASSSDSLEQYF
abundance: -
d_gene: -
j_gene: TRBJ2-7
v_gene: TRBV7-8

CDR3nt: TGTGCCAGCAGTTCGGGACAGATGTACCCTTACGAGCAGTACTTC
CDR3aa: CASSSGQMYPYEQYF
abundance: -
d_gene: TRBD1
j_gene: TRBJ2-7
v_gene: TRBV27

CDR3nt: TGTGCCAGCAGCGCCTTGGACCCAGGGTCGACTGAAGCTTTCTTT
CDR3aa: CASSALDPGSTEAFF
abundance: -
d_gene: -
j_gene: TRBJ1-1
v_gene: TRBV9